Sequencing of this TCR beta chain was carried out in a study of radiation and T cells in renal cell carcinoma. Specified time point: blood 4 weeks post-SBRT, at nephrectomy. Treatment here: 15 Gy SBRT to primary tumor, nephrectomy 4 weeks later. The data were produced by immunoSEQ multiplex PCR, yet TCRdb's version contains in-frame clones alone and is incomplete. The repertoire includes 150,000 to 200,000 clones, about 88% of them detected once, and about 10% sits in the top ten. Specimen: blood, collected from a patient whose treatment included radiotherapy and nephrectomy. This sequence was found in a woman aged 45-65 years with renal cell carcinoma.

CDR3 sequence (DNA): TGCAGCGCCCGGGACACCTCTAACTATGGCTACACCTTC. Its protein is CSARDTSNYGYTF. The chain has TRBV29-1 and TRBJ1-2; a possible D gene is TRBD1 (6 bases). Trimming shortened V by 7 bases and J by 0 bases, and 12 bases separated the two germline ends. This CDR3 region has 13 residues. CDR1 SQVTM and CDR2 ANQGSEA come from the germline V gene.